Listed below are T cell receptor beta chains from one sample, sequenced in a study of OX40 agonist ivuxolimab in advanced cancers. The table came from immunoSEQ multiplex PCR; TCRdb's copy has only in-frame clones and leaves some out. This repertoire shows approximately 120,000 clones, approximately 90% found once; its top ten account for under 0.95%. The material was CD4+ or CD8+ T cells sorted from blood, obtained in a trial of the OX40 agonist ivuxolimab. The receptors stem from an adult with an advanced solid tumor such as melanoma, head and neck, liver or kidney cancer. The CDR3 runs from the conserved cysteine through the conserved F or W. Fields, in order: clone size, J gene, D gene, V gene, CDR3 DNA, CDR3 protein. D genes are given only for firm matches. Only part of the rows carry a size: once, few, many, or a class if the clone is expanded.

>.|TRBJ1-6|.|TRBV28
TGTGCCAGCAGTTTCAGGAATTCACCCCTCCACTTT
CASSFRNSPLHF
>.|TRBJ2-1|.|TRBV4-1
TGCGCCAGCAGCCAAGCCGGGAACCCCGAGGTTGAGCAGTTCTTC
CASSQAGNPEVEQFF
>.|TRBJ2-2|TRBD2|TRBV5-1
TGCGCCAGCAGCTTGAGGTTAGCGGGAGGGCCGGACACCGGGGAGCTGTTTTTT
CASSLRLAGGPDTGELFF
>.|TRBJ2-7|.|TRBV19
TGTGCCAGTAGTCCCCGGGTTTTGTTCGGGGAGAAGGTATACGAGCAGTACTTC
CASSPRVLFGEKVYEQYF
>once|TRBJ1-2|.|TRBV7-2
TGTGCCAGCAGCACAATTAGTCGTTCAGAGAATGGCTACACCTTC
CASSTISRSENGYTF
>few|TRBJ2-7|.|TRBV6-5
TGTGCCAGCAGTCCTACCATGGGGACCTACGAGCAGTACTTC
CASSPTMGTYEQYF
>.|TRBJ1-2|.|TRBV30
TGTGCCTGGACGGGACAAAGTGGCTACACCTTC
CAWTGQSGYTF
>.|TRBJ2-1|.|TRBV28
TGTGCCAGCAGTTTGGGCAGGGGTGGCTACAATGAGCAGTTCTTC
CASSLGRGGYNEQFF
>.|TRBJ1-2|.|TRBV30
TGTGCCTGGAGTGTGGCAGGGGCGACGTACTATGGCTACACCTTC
CAWSVAGATYYGYTF
>.|TRBJ2-2|.|TRBV18
TGTGCCAGCTCACAAGAGGTCGCCGGGGAGCTGTTTTTT
CASSQEVAGELFF
>.|TRBJ2-5|.|TRBV5-1
TGCGCCAGCAGTCGCTGGGGTGAGACCCAGTACTTC
CASSRWGETQYF
>.|TRBJ1-1|.|TRBV18
TGTGCCAGCTCACCTCCAGGGGCGAGTTATACTGAAGCTTTCTTT
CASSPPGASYTEAFF
>.|TRBJ2-5|TRBD1|TRBV27
TGTGCCAGCAGTCCAGCCGGGACAGGTAGCCAAGAGACCCAGTACTTC
CASSPAGTGSQETQYF
>.|TRBJ2-1|TRBD2|TRBV28
TGTGCCAGCAGCCAACAAGGGCGGGAGCGGGGTGAGCAGTTCTTC
CASSQQGRERGEQFF
>.|TRBJ2-3|.|TRBV28
TGTGCCAGCAGCCGGGTTTCGCTAGATACGCAGTATTTT
CASSRVSLDTQYF
>.|TRBJ2-3|TRBD2|TRBV7-3
TGTGCCAGCAGCTTGAGACTAGCGGGACTTACAGATACGCAGTATTTT
CASSLRLAGLTDTQYF
>.|TRBJ2-2|.|TRBV18
TGTGCCAGCTCACCTGACACCGGGGAGCTGTTTTTT
CASSPDTGELFF
>.|TRBJ1-5|TRBD1|TRBV19
TGTGCCAGTAGTGCAGGAGGACAGGGCTACCAGCCCCAGCATTTT
CASSAGGQGYQPQHF
>.|TRBJ1-2|.|TRBV4-3
TGCGCCAGCAGCCAAGCCGAGGGCAACTATGGCTACACCTTC
CASSQAEGNYGYTF
>once|TRBJ1-5|.|TRBV28
TGTGCCAGCAGCCCGGACACTTTAAGGGCCCAGCATTTT
CASSPDTLRAQHF
>once|TRBJ2-5|.|TRBV9
TGTGCCAGCAGCGTAGCGGTCCAAGAGACCCAGTACTTC
CASSVAVQETQYF
>.|TRBJ2-1|TRBD2|TRBV27
TGTGCCAGCAGTTGGACTAGTAACAATGAGCAGTTCTTC
CASSWTSNNEQFF
>.|TRBJ1-2|TRBD1|TRBV5-5
TGTGCCAGCAGCTTGCAGGGGGCCTGGGGCTACACCTTC
CASSLQGAWGYTF
>.|TRBJ1-2|.|TRBV28
TGTGCCAGCAGTCGCGACGGGTTCCTTCTTAACTATGGCTACACCTTC
CASSRDGFLLNYGYTF
>.|TRBJ2-3|TRBD1|TRBV15
TGTGCCACCAGCAGCGACAGGGTGCGCACAGATACGCAGTATTTT
CATSSDRVRTDTQYF
>.|TRBJ2-4|TRBD2|TRBV27
TGTGCCAGCAGTTCTTGGGCGGGAGGGGAAAACATTCAGTACTTC
CASSSWAGGENIQYF
>.|TRBJ2-2|.|TRBV19
TGTGCCAGTAGTATAGAAGGACTCTCCGGGGAGCTGTTTTTT
CASSIEGLSGELFF
>.|TRBJ1-5|TRBD1|TRBV6-1
TGTGCCAGCAGTGAAGCAGACAGGGGTTACAATCAGCCCCAGCATTTT
CASSEADRGYNQPQHF
>once|TRBJ2-5|.|TRBV28
TGTGCCAGCAGCCAGCGGGCGCAAGAGACCCAGTACTTC
CASSQRAQETQYF
>.|TRBJ1-3|.|TRBV30
TGTGCCTGGAGTGTCGGAGGAAACACCATATATTTT
CAWSVGGNTIYF
>.|TRBJ1-6|.|TRBV5-4
TGTGCCAGCAGCTCAGGACTCATTAATTCACCCCTCCACTTT
CASSSGLINSPLHF
>once|TRBJ1-2|TRBD1|TRBV7-2
TGTGCCAGCAGCCTCCGGACAGGGGGCAGTTCTAACTATGGCTACACCTTC
CASSLRTGGSSNYGYTF
>.|TRBJ2-7|TRBD1|TRBV28
TGTGCCAGCTTGGACAGGGAAATTGACGAGCAGTACTTC
CASLDREIDEQYF
>.|TRBJ2-5|TRBD2|TRBV9
TGTGCCAGCAGCGTAGTTGGGACTAGCGTATTAGAGACCCAGTACTTC
CASSVVGTSVLETQYF
>.|TRBJ2-5|.|TRBV7-2
TGTGCCAGCGGCTCTGAGGGCGGTGAGACCCAGTACTTC
CASGSEGGETQYF
>.|TRBJ2-5|.|TRBV13
TGTGCCAGCACTACTTATTGGACTTCCCAAGAGACCCAGTACTTC
CASTTYWTSQETQYF
>once|TRBJ2-3|TRBD2|TRBV7-2
TGTGCCAGCAGCTCCCGACTAGCGGGGGGTTCATCTACGCAGTATTTT
CASSSRLAGGSSTQYF
>.|TRBJ2-3|.|TRBV4-2
TGTGCCAGCAGCCAGAGATCCGGGACAGATACGCAGTATTTT
CASSQRSGTDTQYF
>.|TRBJ2-3|TRBD2|TRBV6-1
TGTGCCAGCAGTGTTGGGGGGGGTACAGATACGCAGTATTTT
CASSVGGGTDTQYF
>.|TRBJ2-7|TRBD1|TRBV11-2
TGTGCCAGCATCCGACAGGGCTTGAGGGAGCAGTACTTC
CASIRQGLREQYF
>.|TRBJ2-7|.|TRBV28
TGTGCCAGCAGGTCACAGGGAAACCCCTACGAGCAGTACTTC
CASRSQGNPYEQYF
>.|TRBJ2-2|.|TRBV29-1
TGCAGCGTGACGGGAGTTAGTACCGGGGAGCTGTTTTTT
CSVTGVSTGELFF
>.|TRBJ1-1|.|TRBV27
TGTGCCAGCAGCTTACAGGGTCGCACTGAAGCTTTCTTT
CASSLQGRTEAFF
>.|TRBJ1-4|TRBD1|TRBV30
TGTGCCTCGTTCGGGACAGGGAATGAAAAACTGTTTTTT
CASFGTGNEKLFF
>once|TRBJ2-2|TRBD1|TRBV5-1
TGCGCCAGCAGCTCGGGGACAGGGACGAACACCGGGGAGCTGTTTTTT
CASSSGTGTNTGELFF
>.|TRBJ2-1|.|TRBV6-1
TGTGCCAGCAGTGAAAGGACAGCTTCCTCCTACAATGAGCAGTTCTTC
CASSERTASSYNEQFF
>.|TRBJ2-5|.|TRBV19
TGTGCCAGTAGTATCACCTCGACGCAGACCCAGTACTTC
CASSITSTQTQYF
>.|TRBJ2-7|.|TRBV10-3
TGTGCCATCAATACACAGGAGGACTACGAGCAGTACTTC
CAINTQEDYEQYF